Shown below are 12 T cell receptor beta chains from a single sample sequenced in a study of blood T cell repertoires in COVID-19. TCRdb's table, derived via immunoSEQ multiplex PCR, lists solely in-frame clones and lacks some. The table lists roughly 250,000 clones, about 91% of them singletons. The sequencing input was PBMCs or T cells enriched from blood (not recorded which). These receptors originate from a woman in her thirties or forties with acute COVID-19.

This chain uses TRBV12-3 or TRBV12-4 with TRBJ1-5, with D hard to call. Trimming left V 3 bases short and J 4 bases short, with 7 bases between. The CDR3 is 13 amino acids. The CDR3 loop is CASSLVENQPQHF. CDR3 DNA sequence: TGTGCCAGCAGTTTGGTAGAGAATCAGCCCCAGCATTTT.

The CDR3 sequence is CASSATGGGILNTEAFF. For the CDR3, the DNA is TGTGCCAGCAGCGCAACGGGAGGGGGAATACTCAACACTGAAGCTTTCTTT. This chain uses TRBV9 with TRBJ1-1, with D possibly being TRBD1 (6 bases). The germline V and J ends were trimmed by 3 bases and 2 bases, with 20 bases remaining between them. Germline lookup yields CDR1 SGDLS and CDR2 YYNGEE. This CDR3 contains 17 residues.

A word on this clone: The same CDR3 also results from other DNA sequences found in this sample. The chain employs TRBV24-1 and TRBJ1-3; 7 bases are shared with TRBD1. The junction had 4 bases not matched to a gene; V was cut back by 4 bases and J by 2 bases. This CDR3 contains 15 residues. The germline V gene has CDR1 KGHDR and CDR2 SFDVKD. In nucleotides, the CDR3 is TGTGCCACCAGTGACCCCAGGGGGACTGGAAACACCATATATTTT. Amino acids: CATSDPRGTGNTIYF.

V usage is TRBV29-1 and J usage is TRBJ2-5; D may be TRBD2 (5 bases). Trimming left V 3 bases short and J 4 bases short, with 12 bases between. The CDR3 spans 13 residues. The V gene's germline CDR1 is SQVTM and CDR2 ANQGSEA. The CDR3 nucleotides read TGCAGCGTTGACCGGGGTTTAGTAGAGACCCAGTACTTC. Translated, it gives CSVDRGLVETQYF.

The rearrangement joins TRBV10-3 to TRBJ2-2, with D possibly matching TRBD2 (6 bases). The ends were cut back, 11 bases at V and 4 bases at J, with 11 bases in the middle. Germline lookup yields CDR1 ENHRY and CDR2 SYGVKD. There are 12 residues in the CDR3. The CDR3 coding sequence is TGTGCCGGGGGGTTGGGCACCGGGGAGCTGTTTTTT. This encodes CAGGLGTGELFF.

The genes are TRBV2 and TRBJ1-2; D is possibly TRBD1 (6 bases). This CDR3 has 12 residues. Germline values: CDR1 SNHLY, CDR2 FYNNEI. V lost 6 bases to trimming and J lost 7 bases, with 12 bases between them. DNA of the CDR3: TGTGCCAGCAGATCACAGGGTTTTGGCTACACCTTC. Encoded protein: CASRSQGFGYTF. Filled out from reference TRBV2 and TRBJ1-2, the complete variable domain reads EPEVTQTPSHQVTQMGQEVILRCVPISNHLYFYWYRQILGQKVEFLVSFYNNEISEKSEIFDDQFSVERPDGSNFTLKIRSTKLEDSAMYFCASRSQGFGYTFGSGTRLTVV.

The chain has TRBV28 and TRBJ1-5, with unresolved D. The CDR3 spans 15 residues. Germline loops: CDR1 MDHEN, CDR2 SYDVKM. Trimming removed 2 bases at V and 1 base at J, with 9 bases between. CDR3 coding DNA: TGTGCCAGCAGTTTACCGTCGGGAAGCAATCAGCCCCAGCATTTT. Protein product: CASSLPSGSNQPQHF.

This clone was seen only a few times. The gene calls are TRBV30 and TRBJ1-4; the match to TRBD1 covers 7 bases. The CDR3 is made up of 14 amino acids. Germline CDR1 GTSNPN, CDR2 SVGIG (reference sequence). V lost 7 bases, J lost 8 bases, and 13 bases stayed unmatched. The CDR3 loop reads CAYTLDRVGEKLFF. The CDR3 DNA is TGTGCCTACACTCTCGACAGGGTCGGAGAAAAACTGTTTTTT.

V gene TRBV10-1 combines with J gene TRBJ1-4, with TRBD1 matching over 7 bases. The CDR3 consists of 16 residues. Germline values: CDR1 WNHNN, CDR2 SYGVQD (reference sequence). Trimming at V came to 5 bases and at J to 5 bases, leaving 11 bases not matched to a gene. The DNA of the CDR3 is TGCGCCAGCAGTTCAGGGGCGGACAGGCTAAATGAAAAACTGTTTTTT. Amino acids: CASSSGADRLNEKLFF.

This clone was seen a single time. V usage is TRBV27 and J usage is TRBJ2-1, with a tentative D call TRBD1 (5 bases). Germline CDR1 is MNHEY and CDR2 is SMNVEV (reference sequence). CDR3 size: 14 residues. V lost 7 bases and J 2 bases, leaving 12 bases between the germline ends. The CDR3 DNA follows: TGTGCCAGCAAATCAGGGTACCCCTACAATGAGCAGTTCTTC. Its protein is CASKSGYPYNEQFF.

J is TRBJ2-1 and V is TRBV18, with D unclear. Looked up from germline, CDR1 is KGHSH and CDR2 is LQKENI. V was shortened by 3 bases and J by 0 bases, with 9 bases between the two germline ends. This CDR3 spans 15 amino acids. CDR3 bases: TGTGCCAGCTCACCTCTAGAGAGCTCCTACAATGAGCAGTTCTTC. Translated: CASSPLESSYNEQFF.

The chain carries TRBV4-2 and TRBJ1-1; 7 bases map to TRBD1. This CDR3 is 15 amino acids long. After removal of 4 bases from V and 10 bases from J, the junction contained 15 bases not matched to a gene. The germline CDR1 and CDR2 sequences are LGHNA and YNFKEQ. The CDR3 protein is CASSLAGQRPPGAFF. The CDR3 nucleotides are TGTGCCAGCAGCCTAGCGGGACAGCGCCCTCCAGGAGCTTTCTTT.